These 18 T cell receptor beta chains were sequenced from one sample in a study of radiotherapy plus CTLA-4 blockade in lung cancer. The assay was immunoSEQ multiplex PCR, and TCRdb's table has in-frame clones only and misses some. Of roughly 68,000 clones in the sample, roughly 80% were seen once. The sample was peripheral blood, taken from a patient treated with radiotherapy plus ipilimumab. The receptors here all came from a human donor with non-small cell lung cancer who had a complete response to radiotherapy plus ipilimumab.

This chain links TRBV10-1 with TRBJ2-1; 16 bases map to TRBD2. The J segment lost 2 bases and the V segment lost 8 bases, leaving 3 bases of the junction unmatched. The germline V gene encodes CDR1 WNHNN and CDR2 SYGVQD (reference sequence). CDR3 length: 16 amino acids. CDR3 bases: TGCGCCAGCGCAGGGACTAGCGGGGGGGCCTACAATGAGCAGTTCTTC. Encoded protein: CASAGTSGGAYNEQFF.

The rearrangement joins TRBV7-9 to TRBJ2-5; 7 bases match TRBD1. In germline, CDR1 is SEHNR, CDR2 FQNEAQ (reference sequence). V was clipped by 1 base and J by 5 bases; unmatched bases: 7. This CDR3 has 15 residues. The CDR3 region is CASSLVLGGDETQYF. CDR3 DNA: TGTGCCAGCAGCTTAGTTCTAGGGGGCGATGAGACCCAGTACTTC.

The CDR3: CASTRDRGFQEQFF. Written as DNA, the CDR3 is TGTGCCAGTACCCGGGACAGGGGATTCCAGGAGCAGTTCTTC. J is TRBJ2-1 and V is TRBV19; 10 nucleotides align to TRBD1. This CDR3 comprises 14 residues. V trimming: 7 bases; J trimming: 10 bases; junction bases outside the gene matches: 10. Germline V gives CDR1 LNHDA, CDR2 SQIVND (reference sequence). The full variable domain, with the rest looked up from reference TRBV19 and TRBJ2-1, is DGGITQSPKYLFRKEGQNVTLSCEQNLNHDAMYWYRQDPGQGLRLIYYSQIVNDFQKGDIAEGYSVSREKKESFPLTVTSAQKNPTAFYLCASTRDRGFQEQFFGPGTRLTVL.

CDR3 coding DNA: TGTGCCAGCAGCTTAACACAGGGGGCGGGTGAGACCCAGTACTTC. It is translated as CASSLTQGAGETQYF. The rearrangement links TRBV7-2 to TRBJ2-5; 9 bases are a match to TRBD1. The CDR3 length is 15 residues. Germline V gene sequence: CDR1 SGHTA, CDR2 FQGNSA. V gave up 2 bases and J gave up 5 bases; unmatched junction bases: 6.

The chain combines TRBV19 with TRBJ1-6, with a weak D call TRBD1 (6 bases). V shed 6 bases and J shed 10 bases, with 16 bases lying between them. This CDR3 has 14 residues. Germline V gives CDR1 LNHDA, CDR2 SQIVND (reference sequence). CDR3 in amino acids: CASRLTGNLSPLHF. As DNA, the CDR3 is TGTGCCAGTAGGTTAACAGGGAACCTGTCACCCCTCCACTTT.

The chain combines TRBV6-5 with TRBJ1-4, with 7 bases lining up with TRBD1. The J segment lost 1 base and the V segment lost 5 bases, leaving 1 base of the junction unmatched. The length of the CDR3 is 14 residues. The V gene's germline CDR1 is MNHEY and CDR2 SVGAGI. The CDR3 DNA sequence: TGTGCCAGCAGTCACAGGGGAACTAATGAAAAACTGTTTTTT. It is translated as CASSHRGTNEKLFF.

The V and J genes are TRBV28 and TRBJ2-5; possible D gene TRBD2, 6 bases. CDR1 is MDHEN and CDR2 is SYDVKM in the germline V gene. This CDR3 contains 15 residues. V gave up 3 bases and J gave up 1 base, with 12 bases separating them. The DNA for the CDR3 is TGTGCCAGCAGTTTCTATGGGAGGATCCAAGAGACCCAGTACTTC. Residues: CASSFYGRIQETQYF.

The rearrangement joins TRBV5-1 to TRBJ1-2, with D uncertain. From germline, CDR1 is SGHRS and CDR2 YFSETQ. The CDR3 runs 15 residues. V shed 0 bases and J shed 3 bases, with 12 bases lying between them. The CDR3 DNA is TGCGCCAGCAGCTTGGAACGGGCTTCTTACTATGGCTACACCTTC. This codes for CASSLERASYYGYTF.

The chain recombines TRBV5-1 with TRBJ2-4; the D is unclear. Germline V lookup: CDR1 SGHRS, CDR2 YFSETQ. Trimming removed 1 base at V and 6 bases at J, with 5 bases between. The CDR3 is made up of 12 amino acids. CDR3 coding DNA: TGCGCCAGCAGCTTGCGTGGAAACATTCAGTACTTC. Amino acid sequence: CASSLRGNIQYF.

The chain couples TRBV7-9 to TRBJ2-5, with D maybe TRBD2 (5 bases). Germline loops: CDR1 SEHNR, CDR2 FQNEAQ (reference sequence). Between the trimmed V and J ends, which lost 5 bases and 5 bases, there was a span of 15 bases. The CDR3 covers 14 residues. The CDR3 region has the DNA TGTGCCAGCAGCCCAGGTCGGGGAGAGGAGACCCAGTACTTC. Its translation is CASSPGRGEETQYF.

As DNA, the CDR3 is TGTGCCACTGGACAGGGAGCTGAAGCTTTCTTT. This encodes CATGQGAEAFF. The chain couples TRBV10-3 to TRBJ1-1, with 8 nucleotides matching TRBD1. The CDR3 covers 11 residues. V lost 10 bases, J lost 6 bases, and 4 bases stayed unmatched. Germline-derived CDR1 and CDR2 are ENHRY and SYGVKD.

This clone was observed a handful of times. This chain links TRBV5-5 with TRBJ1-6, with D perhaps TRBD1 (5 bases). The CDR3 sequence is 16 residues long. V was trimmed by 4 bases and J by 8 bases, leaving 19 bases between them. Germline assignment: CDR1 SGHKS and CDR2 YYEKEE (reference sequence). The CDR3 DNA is TGTGCCAGCAGCCCCACGGGTGGGGCGTGGGATTCACCCCTCCACTTT. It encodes CASSPTGGAWDSPLHF.

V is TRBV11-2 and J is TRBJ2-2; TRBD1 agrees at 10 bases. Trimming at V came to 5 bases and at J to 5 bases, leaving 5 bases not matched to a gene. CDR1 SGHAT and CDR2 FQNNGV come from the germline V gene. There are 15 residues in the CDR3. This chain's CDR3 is CASSPWDRGTGELFF. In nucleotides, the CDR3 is TGTGCCAGCAGCCCATGGGACAGGGGAACCGGGGAGCTGTTTTTT.

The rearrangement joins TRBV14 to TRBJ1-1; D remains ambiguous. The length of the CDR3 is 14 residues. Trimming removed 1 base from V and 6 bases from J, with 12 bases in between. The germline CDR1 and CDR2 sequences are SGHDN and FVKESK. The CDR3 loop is CASSQVSGRAEAFF. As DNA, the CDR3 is TGTGCCAGCAGCCAAGTGTCAGGTAGGGCTGAAGCTTTCTTT.

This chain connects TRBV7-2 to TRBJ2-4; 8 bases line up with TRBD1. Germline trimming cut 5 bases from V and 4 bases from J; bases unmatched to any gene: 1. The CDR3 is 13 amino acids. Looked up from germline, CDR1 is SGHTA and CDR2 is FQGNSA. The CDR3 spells CASSTGGKNIQYF. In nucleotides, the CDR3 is TGTGCCAGCAGCACAGGGGGGAAAAACATTCAGTACTTC. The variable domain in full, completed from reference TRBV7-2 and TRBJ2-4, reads GAGVSQSPSNKVTEKGKDVELRCDPISGHTALYWYRQSLGQGLEFLIYFQGNSAPDKSGLPSDRFSAERTGGSVSTLTIQRTQQEDSAVYLCASSTGGKNIQYFGAGTRLSVL.

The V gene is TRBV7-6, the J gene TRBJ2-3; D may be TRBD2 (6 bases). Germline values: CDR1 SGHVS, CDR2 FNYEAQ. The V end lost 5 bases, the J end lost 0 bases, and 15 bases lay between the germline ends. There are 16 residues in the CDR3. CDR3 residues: CASSPLGGTSTDTQYF. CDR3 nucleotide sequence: TGTGCCAGCAGCCCCCTCGGCGGGACCAGCACAGATACGCAGTATTTT.

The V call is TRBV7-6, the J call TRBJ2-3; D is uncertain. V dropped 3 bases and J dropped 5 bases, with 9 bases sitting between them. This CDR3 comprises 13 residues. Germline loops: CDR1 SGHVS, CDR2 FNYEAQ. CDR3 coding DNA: TGTGCCAGCAGCTTCCAGGAAGAAGATACGCAGTATTTT. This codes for CASSFQEEDTQYF.

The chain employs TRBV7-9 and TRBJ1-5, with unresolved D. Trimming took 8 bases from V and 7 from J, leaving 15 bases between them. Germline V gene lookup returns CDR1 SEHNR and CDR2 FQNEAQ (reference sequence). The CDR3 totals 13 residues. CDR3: CASGLPGGQPQHF. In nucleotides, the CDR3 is TGTGCCAGCGGACTGCCGGGCGGGCAGCCCCAGCATTTT.